At least ten counts were recorded for the clone carrying this TCR beta chain. The target antigen is unknown. V lost 11 bases and J lost 9, with 22 bases in between. The CDR3 consists of 14 residues. CDR1 is SEHNR, CDR2 FQNEAQ, per germline (reference sequence). This entry comes from a study of T cell repertoires in cytomegalovirus infection. At the level of the study: The public TCR beta signatures pointed to both CMV infection and matching HLA type.

The study, taken as a whole, reports: Dominant in the ex vivo response were TCR beta clonotypes restricted by HLA-C and specific for CMV. Of the TCR beta families, the public ones yielded a cumulative frequency that identified carriers of CMV plus the relevant HLA.

TCRdb ran MiXCR on the reads and lists one entry per CDR3 protein. This table has 560,000 or so distinct CDR3 sequences, approximately 15% appearing once. The sample taken for sequencing was CD8+ T cells from PBMCs. The gene calls are TRBV7-9 and TRBJ2-2; weak D call: TRBD1 (6 bases). The clonotype comes from a human donor in good health (CMV status not recorded). Some clones in this sample may be carry-over from other donors' samples. The CDR3 here is CASSRGPSAWELFF. CDR3 bases: TGTGCCTCCTCCAGGGGACCCTCTGCCTGGGAGCTGTTTTTT.